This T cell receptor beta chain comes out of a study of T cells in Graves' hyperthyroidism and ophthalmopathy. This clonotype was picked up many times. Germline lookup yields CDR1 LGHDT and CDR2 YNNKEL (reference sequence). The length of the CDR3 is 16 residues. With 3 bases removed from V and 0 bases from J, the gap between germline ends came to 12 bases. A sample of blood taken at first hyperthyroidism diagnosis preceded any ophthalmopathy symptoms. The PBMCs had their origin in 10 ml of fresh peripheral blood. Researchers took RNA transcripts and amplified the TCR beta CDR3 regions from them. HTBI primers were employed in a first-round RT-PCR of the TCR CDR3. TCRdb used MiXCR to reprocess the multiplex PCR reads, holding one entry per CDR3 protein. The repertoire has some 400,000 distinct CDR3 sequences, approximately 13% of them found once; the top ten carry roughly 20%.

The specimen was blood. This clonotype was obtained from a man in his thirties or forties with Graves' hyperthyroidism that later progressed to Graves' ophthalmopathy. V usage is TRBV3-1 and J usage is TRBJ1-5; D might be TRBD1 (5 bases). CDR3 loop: CASSQQGPYSNQPQHF. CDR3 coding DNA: TGTGCCAGCAGCCAGCAGGGCCCATATAGCAATCAGCCCCAGCATTTT.